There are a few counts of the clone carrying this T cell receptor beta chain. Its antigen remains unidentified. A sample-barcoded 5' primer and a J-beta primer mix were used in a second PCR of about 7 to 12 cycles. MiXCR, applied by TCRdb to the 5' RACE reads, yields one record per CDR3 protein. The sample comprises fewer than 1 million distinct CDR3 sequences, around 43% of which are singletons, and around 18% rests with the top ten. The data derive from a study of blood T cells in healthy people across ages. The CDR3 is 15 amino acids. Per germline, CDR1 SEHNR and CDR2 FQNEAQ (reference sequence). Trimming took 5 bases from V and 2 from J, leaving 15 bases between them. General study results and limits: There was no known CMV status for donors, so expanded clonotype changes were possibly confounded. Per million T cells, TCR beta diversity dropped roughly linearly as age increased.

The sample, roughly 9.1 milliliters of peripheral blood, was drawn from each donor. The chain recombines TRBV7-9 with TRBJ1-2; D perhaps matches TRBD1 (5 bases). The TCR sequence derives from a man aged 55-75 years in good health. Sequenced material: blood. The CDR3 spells CASSLRSRANYGYTF. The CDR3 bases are TGTGCCAGCAGCCTACGATCCAGGGCCAACTATGGCTACACCTTC.